One sample yielded the 25 T cell receptor beta chains listed below, sequenced in a study of identical twins (dated by TCRdb to 2016 to 2017). The library was built by means of 5' RACE. The listed sequencing device is Illumina HiSeq 2000. TCRdb's own reprocessing of the public reads used fastp at Q25 and MiXCR and kept productive beta chains. Each CDR3 protein gets just one entry, which takes the most common genes and DNA from the rows behind it. Present in this sample are a few hundred thousand distinct CDR3 sequences, 13% to 15% of which were seen just once. The top ten clones comprise 0.95% to 1% of the sample. This sample was also put to use in a study of yellow fever vaccine responses in identical twins.

Sequencing was carried out using CD4+ T cells sorted from blood. All receptors derive from a woman younger than 30 in good health.

Here the CDR3 DNA reads TGTGCCAGCAGTGTAGCAGAAGGAAACATTCAGTACTTC. This encodes CASSVAEGNIQYF. The gene calls are TRBV2 and TRBJ2-4; no reliable D call. Trimming stripped 4 bases from V and 6 bases from J, with 10 bases between. This CDR3 has 13 amino acids. Germline CDR1 reads SNHLY; CDR2 reads FYNNEI.

This clonotype was detected ten times or more. The V and J genes are TRBV5-1 and TRBJ2-1, with no clear D. Germline loops: CDR1 SGHRS, CDR2 YFSETQ. This CDR3 is 15 amino acids long. The germline V and J ends were trimmed by 0 bases and 4 bases, with 11 bases remaining between them. Written as DNA, the CDR3 is TGCGCCAGCAGCTTGGTGCCCGGATCGTACAATGAGCAGTTCTTC. Amino acid sequence: CASSLVPGSYNEQFF.

V usage is TRBV5-1 and J usage is TRBJ2-2, with 8 bases identical to TRBD2. Germline-derived CDR1 and CDR2 are SGHRS and YFSETQ. The CDR3 contains 17 residues. The J segment lost 3 bases and the V segment lost 0 bases, leaving 7 bases of the junction unmatched. The CDR3 sequence: CASSLDGGRLDTGELFF. DNA for the CDR3: TGCGCCAGCAGCTTGGACGGCGGGAGGCTGGACACCGGGGAGCTGTTTTTT.

The V gene is TRBV2, the J gene TRBJ1-2; TRBD1 matches at 7 bases. The CDR3 runs to 11 residues. CDR1 and CDR2 from the germline V gene are SNHLY and FYNNEI. Trimming cost V 6 bases and J 5 bases; bases outside gene matches: 0. DNA of the CDR3: TGTGCCAGCAGGGGACAGTATGGCTACACCTTC. This gives the protein CASRGQYGYTF.

This clonotype was found once. The chain joins TRBV5-8 to TRBJ2-7; 14 bases line up with TRBD2. The CDR3 length is 14 residues. After removal of 1 base from V and 11 bases from J, the junction contained 5 bases not matched to a gene. Germline assignment: CDR1 SGHTS and CDR2 YDEGEE. The CDR3 protein is CASSLRLAGGKKYF. The CDR3 coding sequence is TGTGCCAGCAGCTTGAGACTAGCGGGGGGGAAGAAGTACTTC.

This chain joins TRBV18 and TRBJ2-1; TRBD2 matches 9 bases. In germline, CDR1 is KGHSH, CDR2 LQKENI. The junction had 8 bases not matched to a gene; V was cut back by 3 bases and J by 8 bases. The CDR3 is made up of 15 amino acids. The CDR3 region has the DNA TGTGCCAGCTCACCCCCGCGGGGCGGGAGGGATGAGCAGTTCTTC. Its translation is CASSPPRGGRDEQFF.

The chain joins TRBV2 to TRBJ2-3; D tentatively fits TRBD1 or TRBD2 (6 bases each). The germline gives CDR1 SNHLY, CDR2 FYNNEI. The CDR3 runs 12 residues. The CDR3 spells CASGAGTDTQYF. The CDR3 bases are TGTGCTTCGGGGGCAGGCACAGATACGCAGTATTTT.

This clonotype was observed a handful of times. In DNA form, the CDR3 reads TGTGCCAGCAGTTTGGGGCCCGATGTAGCCCTCCACTTT. Amino acid sequence: CASSLGPDVALHF. J is TRBJ1-6 and V is TRBV12-3 or TRBV12-4, with D maybe TRBD1 (5 bases). The CDR3 contains 13 residues. V was pared by 3 bases and J by 14 bases, with 14 bases between.

The chain is built from TRBV25-1 and TRBJ1-2; D is unclear. Per the germline V gene, CDR1 is MGHDK and CDR2 is SYGVNS. The CDR3 consists of 13 residues. V was trimmed by 1 base and J by 2 bases, leaving 5 bases between them. CDR3 region: CASSESKNYGYTF. DNA of the CDR3: TGTGCCAGCAGTGAATCGAAAAACTATGGCTACACCTTC.

This clonotype was counted ten times or more. The chain has TRBV10-3 and TRBJ2-7; 7 bases agree with TRBD1. CDR3 size: 14 residues. Germline V gene sequence: CDR1 ENHRY, CDR2 SYGVKD. Unmatched junction bases numbered 11, after V lost 7 bases and J lost 5 bases. The CDR3, as DNA: TGTGCCATCACAGCTACAGGGGACATCAACGAGCAGTACTTC. It codes for CAITATGDINEQYF.

The chain is built from TRBV27 and TRBJ2-1; 9 positions agree with TRBD1. Germline V CDR1 and CDR2: MNHEY, SMNVEV (reference sequence). The V gene end was trimmed by 2 bases and the J gene end by 6 bases; junction bases not matched to a gene: 8. The CDR3 sequence is 16 residues long. CDR3 sequence reads: CASSLRDRGYLNEQFF. The CDR3 nucleotides are TGTGCCAGCAGTTTAAGAGACAGGGGGTATCTCAATGAGCAGTTCTTC.

DNA of the CDR3: TGCAGCGGGGGACAGCTGGAAGAGACCCAGTACTTC. Amino acid sequence: CSGGQLEETQYF. The chain joins TRBV29-1 to TRBJ2-5; the match to TRBD1 covers 7 bases. CDR1 is SQVTM, CDR2 ANQGSEA, per germline. This CDR3 is built from 12 residues. Trimming took 7 bases from V and 3 from J; bases not matched to a gene: 5.

The rearrangement links TRBV10-3 to TRBJ2-3; TRBD2 matches at 11 bases. The V segment lost 10 bases and the J segment 1 base; nucleotides outside the gene matches: 13. CDR1 is ENHRY and CDR2 is SYGVKD in the germline V gene. The CDR3 totals 17 residues. CDR3 nucleotides: TGTGCCACCCACGACCTAGCGGGGGGCCAGGGCACAGATACGCAGTATTTT. Its protein is CATHDLAGGQGTDTQYF.

This clonotype was seen a handful of times. The rearrangement joins TRBV16 to TRBJ2-2, with 8 bases identical to TRBD2. This CDR3 has 17 residues. Unmatched junction bases numbered 11, after V lost 7 bases and J lost 1 base. Germline CDR1 is KGHSY and CDR2 is FQNENV. The CDR3 here is CASNFAGLALNTGELFF. CDR3 coding DNA: TGTGCCAGCAACTTCGCAGGACTAGCCTTGAACACCGGGGAGCTGTTTTTT.

Many counts were recorded for this clonotype. The chain couples TRBV10-3 to TRBJ2-5, with 7 positions matching TRBD2. CDR3 length: 16 residues. J lost 6 bases, V lost 0 bases, and 10 bases had no gene match. The germline CDR1 and CDR2 sequences are ENHRY and SYGVKD. CDR3 protein: CAISESVPAGLKTQYF. In DNA, the CDR3 is TGTGCCATCAGTGAGTCAGTCCCAGCGGGGCTGAAGACCCAGTACTTC.

V is TRBV5-6 and J is TRBJ2-1; TRBD1 matches 8 bases. CDR1 is SGHDT, CDR2 YYEEEE, per germline. CDR3 size: 14 residues. V lost 3 bases and J lost 7; bases outside the gene matches: 6. The CDR3: CASSSKRQGNEQFF. Here the CDR3 DNA reads TGTGCCAGCAGCTCAAAAAGACAGGGGAATGAGCAGTTCTTC.

The CDR3 DNA sequence: TGTGCCAGCAGCGGGACAGGGACCTACACCGGGGAGCTGTTTTTT. Translation: CASSGTGTYTGELFF. The chain combines TRBV27 with TRBJ2-2; 9 positions agree with TRBD1. Germline V gene data show CDR1 as MNHEY and CDR2 as SMNVEV (reference sequence). The V gene end was trimmed by 6 bases and the J gene end by 3 bases; junction bases not matched to a gene: 5. The CDR3 spans 15 residues.

This clonotype has just a few counts. CDR3 DNA: TGTGCCACCAGCAGAGACGATAGGGCGCGAAACACTGAAGCTTTCTTT. Amino acids: CATSRDDRARNTEAFF. This chain uses TRBV15 with TRBJ1-1; unclear D gene. Germline loops: CDR1 LNHNV, CDR2 YYDKDF (reference sequence). Trimming took 0 bases from V and 2 from J, leaving 13 bases between them. The CDR3 length is 16 residues. The full variable domain, in which reference TRBV15 and TRBJ1-1 provide the parts outside the CDR3, is DAMVIQNPRYQVTQFGKPVTLSCSQTLNHNVMYWYQQKSSQAPKLLFHYYDKDFNNEADTPDNFQSRRPNTSFCFLDIRSPGLGDTAMYLCATSRDDRARNTEAFFGQGTRLTVV.

V is TRBV4-3 and J is TRBJ2-5; D unresolved. CDR1 LGHNA and CDR2 YSLEER come from the germline V gene. This CDR3 contains 13 residues. Trimming left V 1 base short and J 5 bases short, with 8 bases between. CDR3 nucleotides: TGCGCCAGCAGCCAAGTTGGGCGGGAGACCCAGTACTTC. It specifies CASSQVGRETQYF.

This clonotype has only a few counts. The chain has TRBV10-3 and TRBJ1-2; a possible D gene is TRBD1 (5 bases). V lost 3 bases to trimming and J lost 5 bases, with 16 bases between them. CDR3 length equals 15 residues. Germline values: CDR1 ENHRY, CDR2 SYGVKD. This chain's CDR3 is CAISDLVEGHYGYTF. The CDR3 DNA follows: TGTGCCATCAGTGACCTTGTGGAGGGGCATTATGGCTACACCTTC.

The CDR3 loop is CSVRSRQGAGTGELFF. The CDR3 nucleotides are TGCAGCGTCCGATCCAGACAGGGGGCTGGTACCGGGGAGCTGTTTTTT. This chain links TRBV29-1 with TRBJ2-2; TRBD1 matches at 10 bases. Germline-derived CDR1 and CDR2 are SQVTM and ANQGSEA. The J segment lost 5 bases and the V segment lost 6 bases, leaving 12 bases of the junction unmatched. This CDR3 comprises 16 residues.

This rearrangement joins TRBV24-1 to TRBJ2-6; 7 nucleotides agree with TRBD1. CDR3 length: 18 amino acids. Germline V gene data show CDR1 as KGHDR and CDR2 as SFDVKD. The V gene end was trimmed by 4 bases and the J gene end by 0 bases; junction bases not matched to a gene: 8. CDR3 residues: CATSDPRGQHSGANVLTF. The CDR3 nucleotides read TGTGCCACCAGTGACCCCCGGGGACAGCACTCTGGGGCCAACGTCCTGACTTTC.

This clonotype has just a few counts. The chain couples TRBV12-3 or TRBV12-4 to TRBJ1-1; D uncertain. The V gene lost 1 base and the J gene lost 4 bases, with 13 bases spanning the gap. This CDR3 has 15 amino acids. CDR3: CASSLGDGVGTEAFF. CDR3 DNA: TGTGCCAGCAGTTTAGGTGATGGAGTCGGCACTGAAGCTTTCTTT.

This clonotype was recorded many times. This chain connects TRBV20-1 to TRBJ2-1; 7 bases align to TRBD2. This CDR3 comprises 14 residues. CDR1 DFQATT and CDR2 SNEGSKA come from the germline V gene (reference sequence). J was trimmed by 8 bases and V by 0 bases; bases with no gene match: 7. The CDR3 coding sequence is TGCAGTGCTAGAGAAGGGGCGGGAGCCTATGAGCAGTTCTTC. It codes for CSAREGAGAYEQFF.

In this sample, this clonotype turned up a few times. The chain employs TRBV7-2 and TRBJ2-7; TRBD2 agrees at 7 bases. The CDR3 consists of 16 residues. V dropped 5 bases and J dropped 1; count of bases not matched to a gene: 11. CDR1 SGHTA and CDR2 FQGNSA come from the germline V gene. As DNA, the CDR3 is TGTGCCAGCAGCCCAAGGAGCGGGAAAGTATCCTACGAGCAGTACTTC. It translates to CASSPRSGKVSYEQYF.